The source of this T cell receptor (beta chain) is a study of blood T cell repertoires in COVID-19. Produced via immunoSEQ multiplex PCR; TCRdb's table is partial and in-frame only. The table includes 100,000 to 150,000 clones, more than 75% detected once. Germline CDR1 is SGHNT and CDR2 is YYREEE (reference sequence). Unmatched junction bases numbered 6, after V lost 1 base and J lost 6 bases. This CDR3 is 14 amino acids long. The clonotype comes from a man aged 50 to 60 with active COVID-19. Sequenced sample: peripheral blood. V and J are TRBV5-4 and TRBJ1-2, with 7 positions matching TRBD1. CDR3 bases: TGTGCCAGCAGCTTGATTTCAGGGGGTAATGGCTACACCTTC. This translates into CASSLISGGNGYTF.